This T cell receptor beta chain was recorded in a study of OX40 agonist ivuxolimab in advanced cancers. Overall study: Patients treated during dose escalation were battling hepatocellular carcinoma, melanoma, renal cell or head and neck cancer. Findings and caveats of the study: Researchers did not establish what antigens the expanded peripheral T cells target.

TCRdb keeps only in-frame clones here, not all; method: immunoSEQ multiplex PCR. The repertoire has roughly 70,000 clones, around 89% of them found once; the top ten carry 0.45% to 0.6%. Trimming removed 0 bases from V and 4 bases from J, with 5 bases in between. CDR1 is SGHTA, CDR2 FQGTGA, per germline. There are 13 residues in the CDR3. Concerning this clone itself: Its antigen is undetermined.

Specimen: CD4+ or CD8+ T cells sorted from blood, collected in a trial of the OX40 agonist ivuxolimab. V is TRBV7-3 and J is TRBJ2-3; no definite D call. The receptor was isolated from an adult with an advanced solid tumor such as melanoma, head and neck, liver or kidney cancer. In nucleotides, the CDR3 is TGTGCCAGCAGCTTAACCCTCCCAGATACGCAGTATTTT. It is translated as CASSLTLPDTQYF.